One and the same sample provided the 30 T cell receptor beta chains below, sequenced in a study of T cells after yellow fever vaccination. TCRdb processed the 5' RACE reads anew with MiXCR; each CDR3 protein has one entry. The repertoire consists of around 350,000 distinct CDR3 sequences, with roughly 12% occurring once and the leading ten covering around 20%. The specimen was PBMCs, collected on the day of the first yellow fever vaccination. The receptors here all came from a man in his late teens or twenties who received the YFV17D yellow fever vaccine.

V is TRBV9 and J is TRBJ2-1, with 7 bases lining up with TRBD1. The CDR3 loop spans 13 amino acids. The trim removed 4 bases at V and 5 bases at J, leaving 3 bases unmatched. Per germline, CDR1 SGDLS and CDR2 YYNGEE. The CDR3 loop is CASSPGQNNEQFF. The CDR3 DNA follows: TGTGCCAGCAGCCCGGGACAGAACAATGAGCAGTTCTTC.

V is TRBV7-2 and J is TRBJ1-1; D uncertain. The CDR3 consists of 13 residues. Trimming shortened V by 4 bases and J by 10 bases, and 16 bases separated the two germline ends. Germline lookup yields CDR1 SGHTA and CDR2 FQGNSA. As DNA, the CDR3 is TGTGCCAGCAGCTCTCTCCTCCTAGGCGGAGCTTTCTTT. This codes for CASSSLLLGGAFF.

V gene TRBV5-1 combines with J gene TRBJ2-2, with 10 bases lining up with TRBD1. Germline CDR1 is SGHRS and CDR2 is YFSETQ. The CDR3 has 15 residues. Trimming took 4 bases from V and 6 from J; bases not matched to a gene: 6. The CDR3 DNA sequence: TGCGCCAGCAGCGGGGGACAGGGGCAGGCCGGGGAGCTGTTTTTT. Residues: CASSGGQGQAGELFF.

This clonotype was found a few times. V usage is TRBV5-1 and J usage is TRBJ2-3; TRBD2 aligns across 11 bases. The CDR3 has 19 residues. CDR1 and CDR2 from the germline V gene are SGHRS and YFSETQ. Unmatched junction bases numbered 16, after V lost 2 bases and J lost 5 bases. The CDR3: CASSLVTEVAGGPGDTQYF. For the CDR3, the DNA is TGCGCCAGCAGCTTAGTAACTGAGGTAGCGGGGGGGCCCGGAGATACGCAGTATTTT.

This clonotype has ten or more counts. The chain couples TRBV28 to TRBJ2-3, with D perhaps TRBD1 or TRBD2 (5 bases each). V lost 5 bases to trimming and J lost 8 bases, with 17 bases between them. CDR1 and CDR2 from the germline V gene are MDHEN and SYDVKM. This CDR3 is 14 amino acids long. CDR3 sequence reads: CASSAGTAFGTQYF. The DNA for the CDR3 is TGTGCCAGCAGTGCCGGGACGGCCTTCGGTACGCAGTATTTT.

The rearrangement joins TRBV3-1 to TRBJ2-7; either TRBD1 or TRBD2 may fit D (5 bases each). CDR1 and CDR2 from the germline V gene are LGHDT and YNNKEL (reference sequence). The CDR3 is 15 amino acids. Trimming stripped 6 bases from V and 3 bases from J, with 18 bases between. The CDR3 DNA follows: TGTGCCAGCAGATACGGGACGTCTATCTTCTACGAGCAGTACGTC. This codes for CASRYGTSIFYEQYV.

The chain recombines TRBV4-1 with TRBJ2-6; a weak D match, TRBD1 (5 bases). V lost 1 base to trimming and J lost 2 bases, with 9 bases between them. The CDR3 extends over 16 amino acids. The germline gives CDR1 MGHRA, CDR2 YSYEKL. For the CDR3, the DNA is TGCGCCAGCAGCCAAGGGACGACAGCTGGGGCCAACGTCCTGACTTTC. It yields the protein CASSQGTTAGANVLTF.

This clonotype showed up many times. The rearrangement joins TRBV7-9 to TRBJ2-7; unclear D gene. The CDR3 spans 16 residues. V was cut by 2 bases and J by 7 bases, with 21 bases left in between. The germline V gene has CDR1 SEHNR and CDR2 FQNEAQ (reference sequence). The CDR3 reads CASSLWPTGTQGEQYF. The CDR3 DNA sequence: TGTGCCAGCAGCTTATGGCCTACGGGCACTCAAGGGGAGCAGTACTTC.

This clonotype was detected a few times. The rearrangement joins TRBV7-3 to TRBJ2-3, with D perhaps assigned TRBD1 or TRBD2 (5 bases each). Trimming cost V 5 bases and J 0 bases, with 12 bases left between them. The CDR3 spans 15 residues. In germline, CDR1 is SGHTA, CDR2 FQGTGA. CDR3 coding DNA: TGTGCCAGCAGCATAGCCGGGACGAGCACAGATACGCAGTATTTT. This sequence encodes CASSIAGTSTDTQYF.

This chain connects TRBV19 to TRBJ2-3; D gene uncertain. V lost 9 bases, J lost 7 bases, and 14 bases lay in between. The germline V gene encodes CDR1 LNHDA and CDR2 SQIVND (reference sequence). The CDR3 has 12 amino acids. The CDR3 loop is CARSRPGHTQYF. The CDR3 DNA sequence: TGTGCCAGATCACGGCCAGGACATACGCAGTATTTT.

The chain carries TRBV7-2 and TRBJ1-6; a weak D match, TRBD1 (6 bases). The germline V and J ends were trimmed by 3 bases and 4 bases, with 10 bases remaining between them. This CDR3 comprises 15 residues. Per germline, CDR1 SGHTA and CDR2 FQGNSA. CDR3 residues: CASSFVGQYNSPLHF. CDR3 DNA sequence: TGTGCCAGCAGCTTTGTTGGACAGTATAATTCACCCCTCCACTTT.

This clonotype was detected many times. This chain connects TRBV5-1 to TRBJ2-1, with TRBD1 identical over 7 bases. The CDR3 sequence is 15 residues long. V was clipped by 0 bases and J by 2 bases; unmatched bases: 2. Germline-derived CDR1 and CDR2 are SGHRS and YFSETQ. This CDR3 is CASSLDGQAYNEQFF. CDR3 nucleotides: TGCGCCAGCAGCTTGGACGGACAGGCCTACAATGAGCAGTTCTTC. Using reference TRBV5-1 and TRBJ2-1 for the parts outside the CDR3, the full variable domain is KAGVTQTPRYLIKTRGQQVTLSCSPISGHRSVSWYQQTPGQGLQFLFEYFSETQRNKGNFPGRFSGRQFSNSRSEMNVSTLELGDSALYLCASSLDGQAYNEQFFGPGTRLTVL.

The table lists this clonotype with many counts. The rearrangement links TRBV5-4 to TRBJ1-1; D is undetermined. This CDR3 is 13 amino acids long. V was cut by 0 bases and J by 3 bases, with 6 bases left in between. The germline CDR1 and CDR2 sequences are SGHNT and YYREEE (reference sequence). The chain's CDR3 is CASSLVKDTEAFF. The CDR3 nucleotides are TGTGCCAGCAGCTTGGTCAAAGACACTGAAGCTTTCTTT.

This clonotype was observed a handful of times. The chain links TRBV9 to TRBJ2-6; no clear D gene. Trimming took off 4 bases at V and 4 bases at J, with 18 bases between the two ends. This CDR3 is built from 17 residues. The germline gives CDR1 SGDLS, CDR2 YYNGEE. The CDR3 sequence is CASSPLAMPAGANVLTF. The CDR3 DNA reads TGTGCCAGCAGCCCCCTCGCCATGCCTGCCGGGGCCAACGTCCTGACTTTC.

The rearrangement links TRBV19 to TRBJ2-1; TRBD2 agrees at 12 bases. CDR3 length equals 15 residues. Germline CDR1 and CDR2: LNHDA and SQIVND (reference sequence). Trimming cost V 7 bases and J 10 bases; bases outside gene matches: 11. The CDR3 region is CASTPTSGGPWEQFF. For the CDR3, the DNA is TGTGCCAGTACCCCGACTAGCGGGGGACCCTGGGAGCAGTTCTTC.

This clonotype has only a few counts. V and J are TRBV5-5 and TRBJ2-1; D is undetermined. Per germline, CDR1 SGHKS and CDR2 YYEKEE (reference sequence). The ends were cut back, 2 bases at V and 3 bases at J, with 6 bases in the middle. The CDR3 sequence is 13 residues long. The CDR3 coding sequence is TGTGCCAGCAGCTTAAGGAACTACAATGAGCAGTTCTTC. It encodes CASSLRNYNEQFF. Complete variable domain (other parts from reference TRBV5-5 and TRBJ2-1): DAGVTQSPTHLIKTRGQQVTLRCSPISGHKSVSWYQQVLGQGPQFIFQYYEKEERGRGNFPDRFSARQFPNYSSELNVNALLLGDSALYLCASSLRNYNEQFFGPGTRLTVL.

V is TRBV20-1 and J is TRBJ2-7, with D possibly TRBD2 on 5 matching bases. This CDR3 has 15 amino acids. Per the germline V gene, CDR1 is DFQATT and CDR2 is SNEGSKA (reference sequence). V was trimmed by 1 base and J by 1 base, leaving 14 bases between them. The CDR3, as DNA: TGCAGTGCTAGAGTACGGGGTCAAGAATCCTACGAGCAGTACGTC. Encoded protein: CSARVRGQESYEQYV.

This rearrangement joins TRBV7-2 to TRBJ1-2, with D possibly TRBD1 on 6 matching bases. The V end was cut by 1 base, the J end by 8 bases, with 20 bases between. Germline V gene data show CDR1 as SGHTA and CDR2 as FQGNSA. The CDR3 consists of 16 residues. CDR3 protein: CASSLVGQGRVEGYTF. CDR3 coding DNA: TGTGCCAGCAGCTTAGTAGGCCAGGGGCGAGTTGAGGGCTACACCTTC.

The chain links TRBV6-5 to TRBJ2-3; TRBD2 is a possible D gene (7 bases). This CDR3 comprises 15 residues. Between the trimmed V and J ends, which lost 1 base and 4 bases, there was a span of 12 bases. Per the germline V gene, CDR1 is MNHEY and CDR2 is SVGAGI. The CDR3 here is CASSYFGGQADTQYF. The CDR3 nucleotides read TGTGCCAGCAGTTACTTCGGGGGGCAAGCAGATACGCAGTATTTT.

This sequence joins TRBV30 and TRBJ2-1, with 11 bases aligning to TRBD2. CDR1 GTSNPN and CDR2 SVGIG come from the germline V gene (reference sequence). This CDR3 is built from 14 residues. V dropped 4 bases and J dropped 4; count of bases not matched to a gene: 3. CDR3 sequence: CAWTRLAGYNEQFF. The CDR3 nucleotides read TGTGCCTGGACCCGACTAGCGGGATACAATGAGCAGTTCTTC.

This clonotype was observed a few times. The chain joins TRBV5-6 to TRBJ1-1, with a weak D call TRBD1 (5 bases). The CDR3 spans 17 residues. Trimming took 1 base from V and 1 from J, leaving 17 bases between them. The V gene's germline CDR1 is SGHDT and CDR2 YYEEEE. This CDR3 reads CASSLMGREGTNTEAFF. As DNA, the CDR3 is TGTGCCAGCAGCTTGATGGGCAGGGAAGGAACGAACACTGAAGCTTTCTTT.

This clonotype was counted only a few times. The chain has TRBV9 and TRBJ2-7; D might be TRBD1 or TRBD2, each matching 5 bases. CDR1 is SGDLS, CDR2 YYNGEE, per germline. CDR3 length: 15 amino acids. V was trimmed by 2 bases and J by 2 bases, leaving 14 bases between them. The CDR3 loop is CASSVGVEGTYEQYF. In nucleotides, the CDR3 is TGTGCCAGCAGCGTCGGTGTAGAGGGGACCTACGAGCAGTACTTC.

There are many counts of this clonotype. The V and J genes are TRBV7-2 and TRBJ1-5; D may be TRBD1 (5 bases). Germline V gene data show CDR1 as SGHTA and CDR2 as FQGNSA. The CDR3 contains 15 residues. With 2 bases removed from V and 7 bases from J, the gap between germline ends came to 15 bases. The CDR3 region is CASSLRGQGGQPQHF. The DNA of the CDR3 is TGTGCCAGCAGCTTACGGGGCCAAGGAGGACAGCCCCAGCATTTT. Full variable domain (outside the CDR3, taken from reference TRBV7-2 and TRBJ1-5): GAGVSQSPSNKVTEKGKDVELRCDPISGHTALYWYRQSLGQGLEFLIYFQGNSAPDKSGLPSDRFSAERTGGSVSTLTIQRTQQEDSAVYLCASSLRGQGGQPQHFGDGTRLSIL.

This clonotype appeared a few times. This CDR3 reads CASSFWGQYNEQFF. The CDR3 region has the DNA TGTGCCAGCAGCTTCTGGGGCCAATACAATGAGCAGTTCTTC. V usage is TRBV5-5 and J usage is TRBJ2-1; possibly TRBD1 for D (5 bases). The germline V gene has CDR1 SGHKS and CDR2 YYEKEE (reference sequence). Trimming took 2 bases from V and 4 from J, leaving 10 bases between them. The CDR3 is 14 amino acids.

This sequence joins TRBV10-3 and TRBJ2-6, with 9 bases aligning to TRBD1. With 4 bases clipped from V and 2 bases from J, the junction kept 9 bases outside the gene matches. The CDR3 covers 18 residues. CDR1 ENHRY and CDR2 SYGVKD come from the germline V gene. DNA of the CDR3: TGTGCCATCAGTGCTGGTGAGGGACAGGGTGCTGGGGCCAACGTCCTGACTTTC. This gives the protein CAISAGEGQGAGANVLTF.

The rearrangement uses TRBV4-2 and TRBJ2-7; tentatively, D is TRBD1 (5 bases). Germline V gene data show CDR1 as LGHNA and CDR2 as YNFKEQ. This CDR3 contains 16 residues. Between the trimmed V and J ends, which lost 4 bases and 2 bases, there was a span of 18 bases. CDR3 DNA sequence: TGTGCCAGCAGCCCTGGGGCTACCTGGGATACCTACGAGCAGTACTTC. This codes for CASSPGATWDTYEQYF.

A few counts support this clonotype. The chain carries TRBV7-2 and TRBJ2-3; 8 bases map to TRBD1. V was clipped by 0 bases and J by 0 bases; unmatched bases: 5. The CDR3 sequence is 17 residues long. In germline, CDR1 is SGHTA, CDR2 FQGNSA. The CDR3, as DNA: TGTGCCAGCAGCTTAGCTCAGGGGGCGCCCAGCACAGATACGCAGTATTTT. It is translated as CASSLAQGAPSTDTQYF.

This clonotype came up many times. This chain's CDR3 is CASSLGSWTLYGYTF. CDR3 DNA: TGTGCCAGCAGCTTAGGTAGCTGGACGCTCTATGGCTACACCTTC. The chain joins TRBV7-2 to TRBJ1-2; D unresolved. This CDR3 comprises 15 residues. Trimming removed 1 base from V and 4 bases from J, with 13 bases in between. Germline-derived CDR1 and CDR2 are SGHTA and FQGNSA.

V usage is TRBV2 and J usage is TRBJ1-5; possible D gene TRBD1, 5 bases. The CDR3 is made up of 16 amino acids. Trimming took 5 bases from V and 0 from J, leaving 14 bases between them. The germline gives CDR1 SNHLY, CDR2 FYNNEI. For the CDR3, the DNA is TGTGCCAGCAGTTCCTCCGGGACTTTTAGCAATCAGCCCCAGCATTTT. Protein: CASSSSGTFSNQPQHF.

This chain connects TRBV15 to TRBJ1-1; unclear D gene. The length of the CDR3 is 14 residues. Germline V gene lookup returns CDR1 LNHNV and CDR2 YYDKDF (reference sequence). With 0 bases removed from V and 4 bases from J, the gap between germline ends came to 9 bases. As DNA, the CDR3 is TGTGCCACCAGCAGAGATGGAGGAGTCACTGAAGCTTTCTTT. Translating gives CATSRDGGVTEAFF.